The sequence of this T cell receptor (beta chain) was determined in a study of metastatic and nonmetastatic thyroid tumors. For the study at large: The study looked at repertoires side by side in blood and in tumor or nodule tissue from malignant and benign thyroid patients.

Details on this clone: No antigen is known for it.

Under the authors' procedure: In papillary thyroid cancer, a distant-metastasis classifier was built using CDR3 differences across clinicopathological groups. TCRdb re-clonotyped the PCR reads through MiXCR. The V and J calls and clone size are TCRdb's, not the authors'. This table has approximately 31,000 clones, approximately 20% appearing once. Whole-study findings and limits: Benign nodules reportedly had significantly lower TCR beta diversity than malignant thyroid tumors in blood and tumor.

Trimming took 1 base from V and 4 from J, leaving 14 bases between them. Germline V lookup: CDR1 SGHAT, CDR2 FQNNGV. The CDR3 is 15 amino acids. All patients were untreated before thyroid surgery. This rearrangement joins TRBV11-2 to TRBJ2-7; no definite D call. Sample: blood. The sequence was obtained from a female donor with papillary thyroid cancer or a benign thyroid nodule (not recorded which). Some clones in this sample may be carry-over from other donors' samples. Written as DNA, the CDR3 is TGTGCCAGCAGCTTAGGGCCAGGTTCGGTATACGAGCAGTACTTC. Amino acids: CASSLGPGSVYEQYF.